The 18 T cell receptor beta chains below were found in one sample sequenced in a study of radiation and T cells in renal cell carcinoma. Data came from immunoSEQ multiplex PCR; TCRdb stores just in-frame clones and leaves some out. The profile shows tens of thousands of clones, about 80% of them singletons. Time point meaning: blood 2 weeks post-SBRT. Stated treatment: 15 Gy SBRT to primary tumor, nephrectomy 4 weeks later. The input for sequencing was blood, taken from a patient whose treatment included radiotherapy and nephrectomy. These receptors were taken from a woman in her seventies with renal cell carcinoma.

The V gene is TRBV27, the J gene TRBJ2-1; 7 bases map to TRBD2. Germline CDR1 MNHEY, CDR2 SMNVEV (reference sequence). With 4 bases clipped from V and 1 base from J, the junction kept 7 bases outside the gene matches. The CDR3 is 16 residues long. CDR3 amino acids: CASSSQTSASYNEQFF. For the CDR3, the DNA is TGTGCCAGCAGTTCACAAACTAGCGCTTCCTACAATGAGCAGTTCTTC.

The rearrangement links TRBV11-3 to TRBJ2-2, with D possibly being TRBD2 (7 bases). The CDR3 spans 16 residues. The V gene lost 5 bases and the J gene lost 3 bases, with 16 bases spanning the gap. Germline V CDR1 and CDR2: SGHNT, YENEEA. The CDR3 sequence: CASSPGGGEDTGELFF. In nucleotides, the CDR3 is TGTGCCAGCAGCCCCGGCGGGGGCGAGGACACCGGGGAGCTGTTTTTT.

The chain joins TRBV18 to TRBJ2-7; maybe TRBD2 (5 bases). CDR1 and CDR2 from the germline V gene are KGHSH and LQKENI. The CDR3 consists of 13 residues. V was shortened by 6 bases and J by 3 bases, with 12 bases between the two germline ends. Written as DNA, the CDR3 is TGTGCCAGCTCCCCTAAAAGCGGCTACGAGCAGTACTTC. Protein product: CASSPKSGYEQYF. Looking up the rest from reference TRBV18 and TRBJ2-7 gives the full variable domain: NAGVMQNPRHLVRRRGQEARLRCSPMKGHSHVYWYRQLPEEGLKFMVYLQKENIIDESGMPKERFSAEFPKEGPSILRIQQVVRGDSAAYFCASSPKSGYEQYFGPGTRLTVT.

This chain uses TRBV10-1 with TRBJ2-5; D ambiguous. Germline V gives CDR1 WNHNN, CDR2 SYGVQD (reference sequence). The CDR3 contains 13 residues. Deletions cut 5 bases from V and 2 bases from J, with 9 bases between. CDR3 coding DNA: TGCGCCAGCAGTCATCGGCCGCAAGAGACCCAGTACTTC. Its translation: CASSHRPQETQYF.

The genes are TRBV9 and TRBJ2-1; 8 nucleotides align to TRBD2. Losses at the gene ends were 4 bases for V and 4 bases for J; bases not matched to a gene: 10. CDR1 and CDR2 from the germline V gene are SGDLS and YYNGEE. The CDR3 totals 16 residues. CDR3 coding DNA: TGTGCCAGCAGCCCGCGAGCGGGAGCTCTTTACAATGAGCAGTTCTTC. Protein product: CASSPRAGALYNEQFF.

V and J are TRBV1 and TRBJ2-7; the table's D call TRBD2 went unverified against the DNA. TRBV1 is described as a pseudogene. This CDR3 is built from 17 residues. The CDR3 loop is CTSSQATPHRGAYEQYF. CDR3 bases: TGCACCAGCAGCCAAGCGACCCCTCACCGGGGGGCCTACGAGCAGTACTTC.

This sequence joins TRBV6-1 and TRBJ2-7; 9 positions match TRBD2. CDR1 is MNHNS, CDR2 SASEGT, per germline. J was trimmed by 1 base and V by 7 bases; bases with no gene match: 8. The CDR3 loop spans 15 amino acids. CDR3 DNA sequence: TGTGCCAGCAAGAGAGAAGCGGGGGGTTCCTACGAGCAGTACTTC. It specifies CASKREAGGSYEQYF.

This chain connects TRBV27 to TRBJ2-7, with a tentative D call TRBD1 (5 bases). Germline V CDR1 and CDR2: MNHEY, SMNVEV (reference sequence). Trimming took off 5 bases at V and 6 bases at J, with 11 bases between the two ends. This CDR3 is built from 12 residues. CDR3 DNA: TGTGCCAGCAGTGTCCCCACAGGCGAGCAGTACTTC. Translated, it gives CASSVPTGEQYF.

This sequence joins TRBV9 and TRBJ2-6; TRBD1 or TRBD2 may be the D gene (5 bases each). There are 13 residues in the CDR3. Germline V gene data show CDR1 as SGDLS and CDR2 as YYNGEE. Trimming shortened V by 7 bases and J by 7 bases, and 12 bases separated the two germline ends. The CDR3 DNA follows: TGTGCCAGCGAGGCAGGGAGTGCCAACGTCCTGACTTTC. It yields the protein CASEAGSANVLTF.

The chain links TRBV5-8 to TRBJ1-5, with D possibly being TRBD1 (5 bases). Trimming took 4 bases from V and 1 from J, leaving 15 bases between them. The CDR3 consists of 16 residues. The germline V gene encodes CDR1 SGHTS and CDR2 YDEGEE. The CDR3 DNA reads TGTGCCAGCAGCCTTGGAAGGGGATTGAGCAATCAGCCCCAGCATTTT. It encodes CASSLGRGLSNQPQHF.

This clone occurred a few times. CDR3 in DNA: TGCGCCAGCAGCTTGCCCACCGGGGACAGGGGTGGTGGGAACAATCAGCCCCAGCATTTT. The encoded protein is CASSLPTGDRGGGNNQPQHF. V gene TRBV5-1 combines with J gene TRBJ1-5; 10 bases match TRBD1. Per the germline V gene, CDR1 is SGHRS and CDR2 is YFSETQ. The CDR3 is 20 residues long. The V segment lost 1 base and the J segment 3 bases; nucleotides outside the gene matches: 16.

The genes are TRBV7-9 and TRBJ1-1; D unclear. CDR3 length: 14 amino acids. Germline CDR1 is SEHNR and CDR2 is FQNEAQ (reference sequence). Trimming shortened V by 4 bases and J by 3 bases, and 12 bases separated the two germline ends. The CDR3 DNA is TGTGCCAGCAGCTCTTCGACAATCTACACTGAAGCTTTCTTT. This sequence encodes CASSSSTIYTEAFF.

This chain uses TRBV6-1 with TRBJ2-1; 13 positions agree with TRBD2. V lost 4 bases and J lost 4; bases outside the gene matches: 7. Germline V lookup: CDR1 MNHNS, CDR2 SASEGT. The CDR3 spans 17 residues. The CDR3 is CASSVLAGGPGYNEQFF. The CDR3, as DNA: TGTGCCAGCAGTGTACTAGCGGGAGGGCCGGGGTACAATGAGCAGTTCTTC.

The chain links TRBV4-3 to TRBJ2-5, with TRBD2 matching over 9 bases. The trim removed 1 base at V and 1 base at J, leaving 10 bases unmatched. This CDR3 is built from 18 residues. In germline, CDR1 is LGHNA, CDR2 YSLEER. The CDR3 nucleotides are TGCGCCAGCAGCCAAGCCGTAGCGGGAGCAAAGGGCCAAGAGACCCAGTACTTC. Amino acid sequence: CASSQAVAGAKGQETQYF.

The chain recombines TRBV18 with TRBJ1-1; D is uncertain. V dropped 2 bases and J dropped 0 bases, with 13 bases sitting between them. Germline CDR1 KGHSH, CDR2 LQKENI. This CDR3 contains 16 residues. CDR3 coding DNA: TGTGCCAGCTCACCAGGGTCGGCCGGGATGAACACTGAAGCTTTCTTT. Protein sequence: CASSPGSAGMNTEAFF.

This chain uses TRBV5-4 with TRBJ2-5; 11 bases match TRBD1. This CDR3 is built from 15 residues. V shed 4 bases and J 5 bases; nucleotides not matched to a gene: 7. Germline V gene sequence: CDR1 SGHNT, CDR2 YYREEE (reference sequence). CDR3 residues: CASSRPGQGVETQYF. The CDR3 DNA follows: TGTGCCAGCAGCCGACCGGGACAGGGGGTGGAGACCCAGTACTTC.

This rearrangement joins TRBV6-1 to TRBJ2-5; D remains unclear. CDR1 is MNHNS and CDR2 is SASEGT in the germline V gene. V was clipped by 2 bases and J by 5 bases, with 6 bases between them. CDR3 size: 12 residues. CDR3 in DNA: TGTGCCAGCAGTGAACAGTCGGAGACCCAGTACTTC. Translation gives CASSEQSETQYF.

The DNA of the CDR3 is TGTGCCAGCAGCTTAGCTGCGGGACAGGGGTGGTCCTACGAGCAGTACTTC. Translated, it gives CASSLAAGQGWSYEQYF. The rearrangement joins TRBV13 to TRBJ2-7, with 10 bases lining up with TRBD1. Germline loops: CDR1 PRHDT, CDR2 FYEKMQ (reference sequence). Unmatched junction bases numbered 7, after V lost 1 base and J lost 1 base. The CDR3 is 17 residues long. Combining the CDR3 with reference TRBV13 and TRBJ2-7 gives the whole variable domain AAGVIQSPRHLIKEKRETATLKCYPIPRHDTVYWYQQGPGQDPQFLISFYEKMQSDKGSIPDRFSAQQFSDYHSELNMSSLELGDSALYFCASSLAAGQGWSYEQYFGPGTRLTVT.